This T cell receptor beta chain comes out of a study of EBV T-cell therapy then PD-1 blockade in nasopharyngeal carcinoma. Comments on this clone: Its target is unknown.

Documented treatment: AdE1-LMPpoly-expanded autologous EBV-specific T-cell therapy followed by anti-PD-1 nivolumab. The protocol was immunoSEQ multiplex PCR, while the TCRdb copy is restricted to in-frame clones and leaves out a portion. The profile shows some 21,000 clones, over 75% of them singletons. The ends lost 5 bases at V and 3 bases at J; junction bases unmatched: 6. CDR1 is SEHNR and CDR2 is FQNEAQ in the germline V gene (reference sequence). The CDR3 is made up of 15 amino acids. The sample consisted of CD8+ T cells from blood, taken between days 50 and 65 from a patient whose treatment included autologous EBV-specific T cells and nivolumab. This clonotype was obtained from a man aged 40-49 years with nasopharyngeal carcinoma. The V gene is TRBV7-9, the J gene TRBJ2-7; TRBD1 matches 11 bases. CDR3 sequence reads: CASSPPGTGGYEQYF. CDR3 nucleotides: TGTGCCAGCAGCCCACCCGGGACAGGGGGCTACGAGCAGTACTTC.